Detailed here is one T cell receptor (beta chain). This sample was included in a study of T-cell memory formation after mild COVID-19. It was 5'RACE with constant-segment primers that produced the TCR alpha and TCR beta cDNA libraries, which carried sample barcodes and UMIs. TCRdb re-derived calls from the 5' RACE reads in MiXCR, one entry per CDR3 protein. Of about 390,000 distinct CDR3 sequences listed, approximately 15% are singletons. The germline V and J ends were trimmed by 4 bases and 4 bases, with 10 bases remaining between them. This CDR3 has 13 residues. The origin of this receptor is a man aged 18 to 29 who had mild COVID-19 (a few samples of this study predate the infection). Cell type and time point are not known. Source material: PBMCs or a T cell subset sorted from them (not recorded which). The V and J genes are TRBV12-3 or TRBV12-4 and TRBJ1-1, with D possibly being TRBD1 (5 bases). CDR3 sequence reads: CASSWGVSTEAFF. In nucleotides, the CDR3 is TGTGCCAGCAGTTGGGGCGTGAGCACTGAAGCTTTCTTT.